The present T cell receptor beta chain was sequenced within a study of tumor and adjacent non-tumor tissue in lung cancer. Study-wide context: Samples averaged roughly 4.3 million productive TCRbeta reads each.

This sample's RNA came from whole unsorted tissue. Distant lung tissue was collected more than 3 cm away from the tumor edge. Between August and November 2014, newly diagnosed, chemotherapy-naive lung cancer patients underwent thoracic surgery in China. The germline V gene encodes CDR1 MNHEY and CDR2 SVGAGI. The CDR3 runs to 15 residues. The library came from three nested PCR rounds adapted from ARM-PCR protocols. In TCRdb, the multiplex PCR reads were re-called with MiXCR into one record per CDR3 protein. The data show over 100,000 distinct CDR3 sequences, under 65% seen once. As concerns this clonotype: One end of the junction fails to match germline, which may point to a read error.

Sequencing was carried out using distant non-tumor lung tissue. V usage is TRBV6-5 and J usage is TRBJ2-2; 8 bases are shared with TRBD2. The origin of this receptor is a man in his sixties with non-small cell lung cancer. The CDR3, as DNA: TGTGCCAGCAGTTACTTGGGGACTAGTTCCGGGGTGCTGTTTTTT. Translated: CASSYLGTSSGVLFF.